The T cell receptor (beta chain) under discussion was sequenced for a study of PD-1 blockade in classical Hodgkin lymphoma. Study-wide results and caveats: A reduction in baseline TCR diversity was reportedly seen in newly diagnosed patients relative to healthy donors.

A few counts support this clone. No antigen is known for it. Every patient had relapsed following autologous stem cell transplantation, and cohorts differed in brentuximab vedotin exposure. The CDR3 sequence is 14 residues long. The V gene lost 8 bases and the J gene lost 4 bases, with 17 bases spanning the gap. Germline V gene sequence: CDR1 MNHEY, CDR2 SVGAGI. Profiled with immunoSEQ multiplex PCR; TCRdb holds only in-frame clones, not every one. The data hold 20,000 to 30,000 clones, with approximately 84% observed a single time. The chain has TRBV6-5 and TRBJ1-2; the D is unclear. The sequence was collected from a human donor with classical Hodgkin lymphoma. This material consisted of peripheral blood mononuclear cells (PBMCs), taken at baseline. CDR3 sequence reads: CASHEGSYSYGYTF. The CDR3 bases are TGTGCCAGCCATGAAGGGTCTTACTCCTATGGCTACACCTTC.